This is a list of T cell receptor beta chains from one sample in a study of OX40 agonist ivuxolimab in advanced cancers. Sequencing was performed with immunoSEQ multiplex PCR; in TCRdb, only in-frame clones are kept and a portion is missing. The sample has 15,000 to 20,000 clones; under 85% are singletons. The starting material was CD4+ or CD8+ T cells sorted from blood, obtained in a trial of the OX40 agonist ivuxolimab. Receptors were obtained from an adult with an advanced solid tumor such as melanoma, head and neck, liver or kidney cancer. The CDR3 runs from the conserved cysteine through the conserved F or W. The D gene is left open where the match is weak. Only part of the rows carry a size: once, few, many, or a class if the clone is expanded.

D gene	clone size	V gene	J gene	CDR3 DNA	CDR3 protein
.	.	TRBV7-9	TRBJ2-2	TGTGCCAGCAGCTTACGATCCGCTGGCACCGGGGAGCTGTTTTTT	CASSLRSAGTGELFF
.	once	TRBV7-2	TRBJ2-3	TGTGCCAGCACCTTCTACATGAGGTTAGCAGATACGCAGTATTTT	CASTFYMRLADTQYF
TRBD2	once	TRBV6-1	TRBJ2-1	TGTGCCAGCACCGGGACTACCTACAATGAGCAGTTCTTC	CASTGTTYNEQFF
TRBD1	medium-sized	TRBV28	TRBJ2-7	TGTGCCAGCAGTTTCGGGACAGGACTCTACGAGCAGTACTTC	CASSFGTGLYEQYF
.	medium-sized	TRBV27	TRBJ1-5	TGTGCCAGCAGTTTGTGGGGGGGTCAGCCCCAGCATTTT	CASSLWGGQPQHF
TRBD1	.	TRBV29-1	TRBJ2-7	TGCAGCGCCCGGGACAGCTACGAGCAGTACTTC	CSARDSYEQYF
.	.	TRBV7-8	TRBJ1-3	TGTGCCAGCAGCTTAGAGTGGGGGCTGGGAGGAAACACCATATATTTT	CASSLEWGLGGNTIYF
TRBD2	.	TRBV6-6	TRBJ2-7	TGTGCCATCAGTGGCGGGACTAGCGGGAGTGAGCAGTACTTC	CAISGGTSGSEQYF
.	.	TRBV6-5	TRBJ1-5	TGTGCCAGCAGTTACTCGGGCGCCAATCAGCCCCAGCATTTT	CASSYSGANQPQHF
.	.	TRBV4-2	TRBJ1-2	TGTGCCAGCAGCCAAGATACCCTTCTCAGGGCAAACTATGGCTACACCTTC	CASSQDTLLRANYGYTF
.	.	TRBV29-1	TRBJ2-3	TGCAGCGTCCCGGGACCGTACACAGATACGCAGTATTTT	CSVPGPYTDTQYF
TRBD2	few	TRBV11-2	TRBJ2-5	TGTGCCAGCAGGAAAGGGACTAGCGGGGAAGAGACCCAGTACTTC	CASRKGTSGEETQYF
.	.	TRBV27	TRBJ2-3	TGTGCCAGCAGTTTTGGGCGAAGCACAGATACGCAGTATTTT	CASSFGRSTDTQYF
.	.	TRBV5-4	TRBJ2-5	TGTGCCAGCAGCCCGGGAAACAGGGTTTGGGGAGAGACCCAGTACTTC	CASSPGNRVWGETQYF
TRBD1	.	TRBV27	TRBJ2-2	TGTGCCAGCCGGGACAGGAACACCGGGGAGCTGTTTTTT	CASRDRNTGELFF
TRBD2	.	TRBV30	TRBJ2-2	TGTGCCTGGAGGACTAGCGACATCAACTGGGAGCTGTTTTTT	CAWRTSDINWELFF
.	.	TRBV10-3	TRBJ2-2	TGTGCCATCGGGCCCGCGAATGGGGCCGGGGAGCTGTTTTTT	CAIGPANGAGELFF
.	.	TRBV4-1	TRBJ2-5	TGCGCCAGCAGCCCTCAAGACCCGGGTCTAAGTAAAGAGACCCAGTACTTC	CASSPQDPGLSKETQYF
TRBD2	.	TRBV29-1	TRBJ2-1	TGCAGCGTTATCGGGACTAGCGCCTACAATGAGCAGTTCTTC	CSVIGTSAYNEQFF
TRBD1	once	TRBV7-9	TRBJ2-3	TGTGCCAGCAGTTTCGGGACAGGCACAGATACGCAGTATTTT	CASSFGTGTDTQYF
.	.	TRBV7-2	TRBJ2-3	TGTGCCAGCAGCTTAACTTCTAGCACAGATACGCAGTATTTT	CASSLTSSTDTQYF
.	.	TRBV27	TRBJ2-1	TGTGCCAGCAGTTTGAGCGTCTACAATGAGCAGTTCTTC	CASSLSVYNEQFF
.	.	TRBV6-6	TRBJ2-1	TGTGCCAGCAGTTACGGCGGGGCACTCCATTACAATGAGCAGTTCTTC	CASSYGGALHYNEQFF
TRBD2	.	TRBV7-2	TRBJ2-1	TGTGCCAGCAGCCCCGGGACTAGCGGGAACAATGAGCAGTTCTTC	CASSPGTSGNNEQFF
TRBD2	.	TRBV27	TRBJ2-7	TGTGCCAGCAGAGGACTAGCGGGGCCCTACGAGCAGTACTTC	CASRGLAGPYEQYF
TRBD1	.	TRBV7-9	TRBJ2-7	TGTGCCACCTTGGACAGGGGTTACGAGCAGTACTTC	CATLDRGYEQYF
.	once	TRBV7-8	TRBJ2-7	TGTGCCAGCAGCTTAAGATCGCGCGACCTCCCCTACGAGCAGTACTTC	CASSLRSRDLPYEQYF
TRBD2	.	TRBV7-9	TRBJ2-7	TGTGCCAGCAGCTTGTGGACTAGCGGGAGGGACGAGCAGTACTTC	CASSLWTSGRDEQYF
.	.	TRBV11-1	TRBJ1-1	TGTGCCAGCAGCTTAGTGTGGGACACTGAAGCTTTCTTT	CASSLVWDTEAFF
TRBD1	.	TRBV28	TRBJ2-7	TGTGCCAGCCGGACAGGGAGATACGAGCAGTACTTC	CASRTGRYEQYF
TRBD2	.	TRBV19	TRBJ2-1	TGTGCCAGTAGTATAGATCCTAGCGGGGACTACAATGAGCAGTTCTTC	CASSIDPSGDYNEQFF
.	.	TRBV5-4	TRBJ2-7	TGCGCCAGCAGCCAAGATGGTTTTAGGGGCGACGAGCAGTACTTC	CASSQDGFRGDEQYF
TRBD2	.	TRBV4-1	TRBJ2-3	TGCGCCAGCAGCCAAGTTGGGACTAGCGATACGCAGTATTTT	CASSQVGTSDTQYF
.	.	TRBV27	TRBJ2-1	TGTGCCAGCAGTTTCGTATCCGGGAGCCCCTACAATGAGCAGTTCTTC	CASSFVSGSPYNEQFF
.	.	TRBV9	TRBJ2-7	TGTGCCAGCAGCGTAGCTGGCGAACAATACGAGCAGTACTTC	CASSVAGEQYEQYF
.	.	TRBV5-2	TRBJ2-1	TGTGCCAGCAGCCCCCGGACTAGCGGAAATGAGCAGTTCTTC	CASSPRTSGNEQFF
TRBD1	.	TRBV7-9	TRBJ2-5	TGTGCCAGCAGCTTGAGGACAGGGTTACAAGAGACCCAGTACTTC	CASSLRTGLQETQYF
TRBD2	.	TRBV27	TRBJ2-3	TGTGCCAGCAAGACTAGCAACACAGATACGCAGTATTTT	CASKTSNTDTQYF
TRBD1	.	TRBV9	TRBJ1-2	TGTGCCAGCAGGGGCACAGGGGAGCCCAACTATGGCTACACCTTC	CASRGTGEPNYGYTF
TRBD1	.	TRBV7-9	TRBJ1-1	TGTGCCAGCAGCTTAGGGACAGGGGGAAAGTCTTTCTTT	CASSLGTGGKSFF